The sequence of this TCR beta chain was determined in a study of T cells after yellow fever vaccination. In the study overall: Low-cell-number fractions underwent preparation using SMART-Seq v4 Ultra Low Input.

MiXCR was run by TCRdb on the 5' RACE reads, yielding one entry per CDR3 protein. The sample contains fewer than 350,000 distinct CDR3 sequences, about 9.5% of which appear only once. This clonotype has a count of ten or more. What it binds is not known. The junction differs from germline at one of its ends, possibly a read error. The study's findings and limits: The presence of abundant clonotypes contaminating from the bulk population was possible in FACS-sorted repertoires.

CDR1 is SGHTA, CDR2 FQGNSA, per germline. This CDR3 contains 14 residues. The chain employs TRBV7-2 and TRBJ2-3; D possibly matches TRBD1 or TRBD2 (5 bases each). This specimen was PBMCs, taken on the day of the first yellow fever vaccination. The source of this sequence is a young man who received the YFV17D yellow fever vaccine. Written as DNA, the CDR3 is TGTGCCAGCAGCTTAGCGCCGGGGCCTCACAGATACGTTTTT. Its protein product is CASSLAPGPHRYVF.